The T cell receptor beta chain under discussion was sequenced for a study of blood T cell repertoires in COVID-19 (TCRdb year 2020). About the investigation overall: The collaborator samples originated in the United States, Italy and Spain and spanned the acute and convalescent phases of COVID-19. Where HLA class I and class II types were available, the types were taken from metadata supplied by the sample provider, not from assay-based typing. The material from the prospective study consisted of cDNA or gDNA derived from T cells, B-cell-depleted T cells, or PBMCs. Samples came from the ongoing ImmuneRACE study (first 160 participants) plus 1,254 subjects from 6 global collaborators. The repertoires were released in a freely available public database meant as a resource for research on the immune response to SARS-CoV-2. The sample metadata nearly always contained a de-identified subject ID, COVID-19 status, age in years and sex. The dataset comprised deeply sampled blood TCRbeta repertoires from subjects exposed to, actively infected with, or recovered from COVID-19.

Comments on this clone: Its target antigen remains unknown. No much larger clonotype is one base removed from it; base qualities were not supplied.

One collaborating source in Seattle enrolled patients while the patients were actively infected and followed the patients over time throughout the course of disease. The collaborating institutions used their own protocols to collect whole blood in K2EDTA tubes. For TCRbeta analysis, collaborator samples were shipped as frozen whole blood, as isolated PBMCs, or as DNA extracted from either sample type. TCRbeta CDR3 regions were amplified from genomic DNA by means of the immunoSEQ Assay, a bias-controlled multiplex PCR. Per the authors' processing: The number of nucleated cells in each sample was estimated from the amplification of reference gene primers within the assay. Sequence reads were collapsed and filtered to measure the absolute abundance of every unique TCRbeta CDR3 rearrangement. For each sample, productive Simpson clonality was calculated by taking the square root of Simpson's diversity index across productive rearrangements. TCRdb's version of the immuneACCESS table is confined to in-frame rearrangements and falls short of the full clone set. An unresolved V gene accounts for under half of the shortfall where checked; the remainder is of unknown origin. That table gives V, J and clone size, and the DNA gave D and trimming. The sample table shows fewer than 150,000 clones, and around 85% are seen once. The ten top clones hold roughly 5% of the sample.

Summary of the overall study and its limitations: The amount of clinical and demographic metadata varied by source and participant and was provided uncurated.

The receptor was isolated from a woman aged 60 to 75 with COVID-19, enrolled during active disease. Input material: peripheral blood.

The sequenced DNA: TGTGCCAGCTCACCAAGGACAGGGCACGGGGAGCTGTTTTTT. It translates as CASSPRTGHGELFF. The chain couples TRBV18 to TRBJ2-2; TRBD1 agrees with 8 junctional bases. CDR1 KGHSH and CDR2 LQKENI were looked up in the germline V gene. From the cysteine through the phenylalanine, the CDR3 covers 14 amino acids. This entry keeps only the CDR3 DNA: 42 bases, framed from base 1. After removal of 2 bases from V and 7 bases from J, the junction retains 3 bases not matched to a gene.